This T cell receptor beta chain was sequenced in a study of long-term antiretroviral therapy in people with HIV (dated by TCRdb to 2021 to 2024). Turning to the overall study: The earliest samples were collected about a decade before the 2015 WHO recommendation for immediate ART, when ART was typically delayed until CD4 counts fell. A total of some 210 cryopreserved PBMC samples were contributed to the cohort by 30 adults with confirmed HIV infection, with samples collected serially over a mean of approximately six years (range 1-12). About 35% of the 30 participants with HIV were female. Whether ART initiation and durable HIV suppression were associated with changes in peripheral blood TRB repertoire composition and diversity was tested in a retrospective serial study. No cross-contamination during QIAcube processing was seen in test extractions of a monoclonal T-cell line run alongside roughly 30 polyclonal samples.

Participants were included only if at least one PBMC sample before ART initiation and at least two post-ART samples were available. All participants with HIV were treated in the United States of America. Cryopreserved samples of roughly 0.95-10 million PBMC were thawed and washed before DNA extraction. At the time of the earliest PBMC sample, participants with HIV were aged between roughly 20 and 60 years. PBMC samples from each participant spanned 1-4 timepoints before ART initiation and 2-8 timepoints after ART initiation, with a median of 7 samples. Serial HIV viral load, CD4+ T-cell count, ART history and demographic data were obtained for every participant. A Qiagen kit on a QIAcube was used to extract genomic DNA from unsorted PBMC, with samples processed in batches of 12. CDR1 and CDR2 are drawn from the germline V gene (reference sequence): LNHNV, YYDKDF. The CDR3 holds 14 amino acids from the cysteine to the phenylalanine. The only DNA kept is the CDR3, 42 bases in frame from the first base. The V end gives up 1 base and the J end 3 bases, leaving 1 base in the junction not matched to a gene.

Summary of the overall study and its limitations: Compared with controls, HIV repertoires had narrower CDR3 length ranges, and the network structure pointed to an antigen-experienced repertoire that shifted only slightly toward naive after ART. Limited PBMC availability meant only the TCR beta chain was sequenced, without alpha chain pairing. Because cell numbers in pre-ART samples were limited, unsorted PBMC were profiled instead of sorted CD4+ and CD8+ T cells. The repertoire was dominated across all time points by expanded TRB clones identified before ART initiation, although this dominance was seen to fluctuate and to decrease in many PLHIV after ART. Starting ART was linked to a significant rise in TRB diversity, yet even with long-term ART the diversity remained significantly lower than in transplant donor controls. Inferences about post-ART repertoire changes were limited because no data were available on ART adherence, viral resistance or therapy changes. The samples span the years 2004 to 2017, and the ART regimens used may be less effective than current regimens.

The immunoSEQ hsTCRB v3.0 assay was used at survey level resolution to sequence the TRB variable region. TRB sequencing targeted a depth of roughly 35,000-55,000 T-cell genomes per sample. TRB libraries were pooled and sequenced on an Illumina MiSeq using a v3 150-cycle kit. The original methods were these. Repertoire analysis ran in R within a reproducible Nextflow workflow covering QC, data transformation and analysis. LymphoSeq2, an R package for exploring AIRR-Seq data, was used to implement the custom analyses. Four samples that yielded fewer than 5000 total TRB sequences were excluded, so that around 190 HIV repertoires were analyzed. Among the roughly 190 retained HIV repertoires, more than 55 were collected before ART initiation and approximately 130 after ART initiation. Repertoires were downsampled to 5000 TRB nucleotide sequences, and summary statistics were averaged over 100 downsampling iterations. Only TRB sequences with CDR3 regions of at least seven amino acids were retained for analysis. A Shannon entropy-derived clonality score and the Gini coefficient were used to measure diversity. In the repertoire networks, any two of the top 5000 CDR3 amino acid sequences were linked whenever the two sequences differed by an edit distance of one. For TRB CDR3 amino acid sequences, antigen specificity groups and MHC restriction were predicted with GLIPH2. Known CMV, EBV, HIV or tissue antigen associations were flagged by matching CDR3 amino acid sequences against VDJdb and McPAS-TCR. Pre-ART, post-ART and control groups were compared with Wilcoxon signed-rank tests and Holm-Bonferroni correction. The table comes from immuneACCESS by way of TCRdb, which keeps in-frame sequences with V and J called. Part of the clones is missing from these tables; in studies checked, under half for an unresolved V gene and the rest for unknown reasons. V, J and clone size reflect that table, while D and trimming were determined from the DNA. Within this sample are tens of thousands of clones, with 88% of them counted one time only. Roughly 5% of the sample is held by the ten biggest clonotypes.

About this clone itself: Its antigen is not yet known. The sample holds no much larger clone one base away, and base qualities are not on file.

In this chain, TRBV15 is recombined with TRBJ2-5, with 8 bases aligning to TRBD2. The sequence was collected from a man aged 25 to 45 with HIV. This specimen was unsorted PBMCs, taken about 4.3 years after starting antiretroviral therapy. The CDR3: CATSRARGEETQYF. The bases read TGTGCCACCAGCAGAGCGCGGGGGGAAGAGACCCAGTACTTC.